This T cell receptor (beta chain) came from a study of blood T cell repertoires in COVID-19 (dated by TCRdb to between 2020 and 2021). Study-level background: Samples covering the acute and convalescent phases of COVID-19 were provided by collaborators in the United States, Italy and Spain. The dataset comprised deeply sampled blood TCRbeta repertoires from subjects exposed to, actively infected with, or recovered from COVID-19. Samples came from the ongoing ImmuneRACE study (first 160 participants) plus 1,254 subjects from 6 global collaborators. The repertoires were released in a freely available public database meant as a resource for research on the immune response to SARS-CoV-2. The material from the prospective study consisted of cDNA or gDNA derived from T cells, B-cell-depleted T cells, or PBMCs. Where HLA class I and class II types were available, the types were taken from metadata supplied by the sample provider, not from assay-based typing. The sample metadata nearly always contained a de-identified subject ID, COVID-19 status, age in years and sex.

TCRbeta CDR3 regions were amplified from genomic DNA using the immunoSEQ Assay, a bias-controlled multiplex PCR. The study's processing was this. The number of nucleated cells in each sample was estimated from the amplification of reference gene primers within the assay. To quantify the absolute abundance of each unique TCRbeta CDR3 rearrangement, sequence reads were collapsed and filtered. For each sample, productive Simpson clonality was calculated by taking the square root of Simpson's diversity index across productive rearrangements. Drawn from immuneACCESS, this table holds only the in-frame rearrangements with V and J called that TCRdb kept. Clones are partly lost; checked studies trace under half to an unresolved V gene and leave the rest unexplained. Clonal size and the V and J genes are those of that table, whereas D and trimming came from the DNA. This sample lists roughly 150,000 clones; roughly 84% were detected once. Roughly 45% of the sample is in the top ten clones.

The collaborating institutions used their own protocols to collect whole blood in K2EDTA tubes. Collaborator samples were shipped for TCRbeta analysis as frozen whole blood, isolated PBMCs, or DNA extracted from either sample type. The research as a whole found: How much clinical and demographic metadata was included differed by source and by participant, and the metadata was provided uncurated.

This clone was seen only once. The specificity of this receptor is unknown. Base qualities are not recorded, but no much larger clone differs from it by a single base. CDR1 and CDR2, looked up from the germline V gene, are MDHEN and SYDVKM. From the cysteine up to the phenylalanine, the CDR3 has a length of 14 residues. The kept DNA is CDR3 alone, 42 bases in frame from the first base. V gives up 6 bases and J gives up 0 bases, and the segment between their germline ends measures 9 bases. This clonotype was sampled from a human donor in a cohort sampled during active COVID-19. Rearrangement joined TRBV28 to TRBJ1-5, with the D segment identity uncertain. Sample: peripheral blood. The CDR3 loop reads CASRRDYSNQPQHF. The sequenced DNA: TGTGCCAGCAGGAGGGATTATAGCAATCAGCCCCAGCATTTT.